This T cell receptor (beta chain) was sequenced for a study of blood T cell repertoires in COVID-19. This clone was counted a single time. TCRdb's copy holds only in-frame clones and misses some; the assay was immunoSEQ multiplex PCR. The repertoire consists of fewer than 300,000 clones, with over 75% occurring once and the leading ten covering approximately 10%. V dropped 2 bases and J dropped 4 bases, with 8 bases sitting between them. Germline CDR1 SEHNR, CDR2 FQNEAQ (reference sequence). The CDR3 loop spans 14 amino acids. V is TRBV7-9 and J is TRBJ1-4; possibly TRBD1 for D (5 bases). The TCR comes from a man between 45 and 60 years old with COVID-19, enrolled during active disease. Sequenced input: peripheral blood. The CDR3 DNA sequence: TGTGCCAGCAGCTTATGGGGGGTTAATGAAAAACTGTTTTTT. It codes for CASSLWGVNEKLFF.